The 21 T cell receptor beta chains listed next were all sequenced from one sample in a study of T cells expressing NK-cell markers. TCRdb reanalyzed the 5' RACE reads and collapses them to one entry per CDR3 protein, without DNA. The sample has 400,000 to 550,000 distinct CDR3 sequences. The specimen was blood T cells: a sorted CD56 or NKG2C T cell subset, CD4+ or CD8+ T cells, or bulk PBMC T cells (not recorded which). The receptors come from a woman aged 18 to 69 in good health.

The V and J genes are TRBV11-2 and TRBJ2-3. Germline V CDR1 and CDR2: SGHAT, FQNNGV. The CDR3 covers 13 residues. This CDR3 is CASSQDLTDTQYF.

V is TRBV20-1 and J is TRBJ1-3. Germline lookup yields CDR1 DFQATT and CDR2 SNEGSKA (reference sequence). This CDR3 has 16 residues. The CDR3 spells CSARGLDKGPGNTIYF.

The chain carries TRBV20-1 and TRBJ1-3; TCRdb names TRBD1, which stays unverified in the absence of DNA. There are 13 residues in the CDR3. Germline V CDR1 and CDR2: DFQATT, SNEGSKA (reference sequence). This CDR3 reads CSAGVGDRNTIYF.

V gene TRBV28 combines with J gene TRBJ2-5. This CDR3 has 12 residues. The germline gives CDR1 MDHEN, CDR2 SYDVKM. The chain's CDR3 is CASNIPQETQYF. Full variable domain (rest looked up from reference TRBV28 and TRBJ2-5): DVKVTQSSRYLVKRTGEKVFLECVQDMDHENMFWYRQDPGLGLRLIYFSYDVKMKEKGDIPEGYSVSREKKERFSLILESASTNQTSMYLCASNIPQETQYFGPGTRLLVL.

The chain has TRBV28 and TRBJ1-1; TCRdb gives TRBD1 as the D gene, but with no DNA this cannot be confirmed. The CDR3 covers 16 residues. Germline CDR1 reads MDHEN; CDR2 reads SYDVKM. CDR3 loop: CASSLFEGQLNTEAFF.

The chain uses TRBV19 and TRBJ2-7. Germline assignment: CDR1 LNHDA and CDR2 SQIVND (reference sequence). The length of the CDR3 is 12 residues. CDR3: CASSNRNYEQYF.

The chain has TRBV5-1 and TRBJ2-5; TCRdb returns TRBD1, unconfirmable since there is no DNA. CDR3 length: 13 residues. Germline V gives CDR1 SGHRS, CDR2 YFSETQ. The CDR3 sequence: CASGRQPQETQYF.

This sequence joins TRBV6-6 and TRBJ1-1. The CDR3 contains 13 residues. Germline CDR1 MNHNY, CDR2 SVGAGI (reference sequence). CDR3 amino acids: CASSQRMNTEAFF.

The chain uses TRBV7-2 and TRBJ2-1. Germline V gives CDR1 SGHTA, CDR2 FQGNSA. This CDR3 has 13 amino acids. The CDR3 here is CASSALSYNEQFF.

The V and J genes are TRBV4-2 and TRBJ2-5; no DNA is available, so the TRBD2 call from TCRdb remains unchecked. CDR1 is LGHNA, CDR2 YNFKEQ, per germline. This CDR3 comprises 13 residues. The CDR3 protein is CASSQDVAGWLDF.

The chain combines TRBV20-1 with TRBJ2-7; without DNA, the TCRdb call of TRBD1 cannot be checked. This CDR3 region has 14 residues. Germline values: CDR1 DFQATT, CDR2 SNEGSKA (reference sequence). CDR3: CSAAPGQGVYEQYF.

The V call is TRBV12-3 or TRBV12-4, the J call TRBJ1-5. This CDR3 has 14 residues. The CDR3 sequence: CASSAYGGNQPQHF.

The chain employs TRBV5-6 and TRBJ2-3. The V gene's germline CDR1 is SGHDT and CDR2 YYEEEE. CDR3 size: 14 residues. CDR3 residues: CASSLIQATDTQYF.

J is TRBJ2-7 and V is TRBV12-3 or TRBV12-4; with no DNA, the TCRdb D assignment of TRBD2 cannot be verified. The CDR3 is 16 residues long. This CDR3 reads CASSPTRLAGVHEQYF.

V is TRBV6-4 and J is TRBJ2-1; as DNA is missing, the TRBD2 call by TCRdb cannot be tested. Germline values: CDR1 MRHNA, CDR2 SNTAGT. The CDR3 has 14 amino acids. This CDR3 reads CASSEGTSSNEQFF.

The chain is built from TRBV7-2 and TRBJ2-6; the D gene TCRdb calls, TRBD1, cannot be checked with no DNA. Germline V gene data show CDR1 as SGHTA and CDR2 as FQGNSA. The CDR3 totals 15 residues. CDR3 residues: CATPQKGRGANVLTF.

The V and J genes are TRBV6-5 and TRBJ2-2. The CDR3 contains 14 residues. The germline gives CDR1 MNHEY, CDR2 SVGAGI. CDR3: CASSYSSDTGELFF.

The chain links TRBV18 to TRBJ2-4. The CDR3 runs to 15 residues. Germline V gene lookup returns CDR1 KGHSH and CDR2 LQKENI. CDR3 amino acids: CASSESTGAKNIQYF.

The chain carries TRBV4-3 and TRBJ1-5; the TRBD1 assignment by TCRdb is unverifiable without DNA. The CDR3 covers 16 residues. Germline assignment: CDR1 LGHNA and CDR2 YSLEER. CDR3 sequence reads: CASSQGSGTGNQPQHF.

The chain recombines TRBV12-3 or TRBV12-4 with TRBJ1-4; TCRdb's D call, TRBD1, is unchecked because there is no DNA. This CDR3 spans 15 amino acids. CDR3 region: CASSPRGATNEKLFF.

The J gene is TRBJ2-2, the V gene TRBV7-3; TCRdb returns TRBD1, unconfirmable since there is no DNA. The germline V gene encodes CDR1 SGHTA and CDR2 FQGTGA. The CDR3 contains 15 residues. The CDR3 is CASRLQGGITGELFF.